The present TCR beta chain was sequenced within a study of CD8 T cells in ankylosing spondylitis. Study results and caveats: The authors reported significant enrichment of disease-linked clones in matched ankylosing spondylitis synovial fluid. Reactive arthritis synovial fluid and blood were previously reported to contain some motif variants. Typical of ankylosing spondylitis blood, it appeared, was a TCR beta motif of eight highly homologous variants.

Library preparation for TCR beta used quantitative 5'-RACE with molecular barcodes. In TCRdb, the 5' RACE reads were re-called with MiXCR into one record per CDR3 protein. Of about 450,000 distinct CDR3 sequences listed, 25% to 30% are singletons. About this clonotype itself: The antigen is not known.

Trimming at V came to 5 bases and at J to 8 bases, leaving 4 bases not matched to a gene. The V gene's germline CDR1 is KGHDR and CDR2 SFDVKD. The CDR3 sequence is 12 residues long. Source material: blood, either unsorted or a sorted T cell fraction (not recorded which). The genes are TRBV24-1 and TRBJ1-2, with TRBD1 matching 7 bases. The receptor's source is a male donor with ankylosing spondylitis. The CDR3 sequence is CATSAPGGGYTF. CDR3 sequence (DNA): TGTGCCACCAGTGCGCCAGGGGGAGGCTACACCTTC.